One T cell receptor beta chain is described in this entry. The antigen is not known. For the second PCR, which ran for about 6 to 11 cycles, a sample-barcoded 5' primer and a J-beta primer mix were used. TCRdb called the 5' RACE reads again in MiXCR, with one record for every CDR3 protein. The sample shows some 1.8 million distinct CDR3 sequences, 35% to 50% of them seen only once. PBMCs numbering at least 7 million were isolated per sample. This sample was included in a study of blood T cells in healthy people across ages. Regarding the study as a whole: PBMCs went unsorted, and a conclusive naive versus antigen-experienced comparison was therefore prevented. TCR beta diversity was tightly associated with the proportion of naive T cells.

Sequenced input: blood. The receptor comes from a human donor in good health.

Written as DNA, the CDR3 is TGCGCCAGCAGGGGGGACGCTCCGAGCTCCTATAATTCACCCCTCCACTTT. It specifies CASRGDAPSSYNSPLHF. J is TRBJ1-6 and V is TRBV5-1; tentative D call: TRBD1 (5 bases). Per the germline V gene, CDR1 is SGHRS and CDR2 is YFSETQ. V was shortened by 5 bases and J by 0 bases, with 15 bases between the two germline ends. This CDR3 region has 17 residues.